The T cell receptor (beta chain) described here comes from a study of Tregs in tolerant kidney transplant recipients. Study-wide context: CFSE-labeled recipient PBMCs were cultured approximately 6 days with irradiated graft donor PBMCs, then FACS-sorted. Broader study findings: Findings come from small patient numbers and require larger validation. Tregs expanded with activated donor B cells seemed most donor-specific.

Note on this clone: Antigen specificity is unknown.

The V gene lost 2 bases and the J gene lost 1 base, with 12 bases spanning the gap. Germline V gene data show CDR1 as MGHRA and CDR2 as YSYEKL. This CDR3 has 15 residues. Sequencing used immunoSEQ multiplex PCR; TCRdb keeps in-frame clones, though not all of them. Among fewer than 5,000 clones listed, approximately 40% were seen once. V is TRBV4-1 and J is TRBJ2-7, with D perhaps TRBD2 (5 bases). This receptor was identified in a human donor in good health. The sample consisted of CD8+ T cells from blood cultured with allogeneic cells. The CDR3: CASSQLDYISYEQYF. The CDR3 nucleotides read TGCGCCAGCAGCCAATTAGACTACATATCCTACGAGCAGTACTTC.